This T cell receptor beta chain was profiled in a study of T cell repertoires in cytomegalovirus infection. Whole-study context: HLA-B-restricted CMV epitopes that are well studied, plus recently identified HLA-C-restricted ones, were used by the study. From public TCR beta signatures came an indication of both CMV infection and matching HLA type. Overall study findings and caveats: Identification of carriers of CMV plus the relevant HLA was achieved through cumulative public TCR beta family frequency. Ex vivo, HLA-C-restricted CMV-specific TCR beta clonotypes prevailed over the rest of the response.

Comment on this clonotype: Its specificity is unknown.

TCRdb processed the reads anew with MiXCR; each CDR3 protein has one entry. The sample includes 800,000 to 950,000 distinct CDR3 sequences, approximately 32% of them seen just once. CDR1 and CDR2 (germline): MNHNY, SVGAGI (reference sequence). The V and J ends lost 0 bases and 9 bases, in that order; junction bases with no gene match: 13. This CDR3 is built from 18 residues. The sequence derives from a human donor in good health (CMV status not recorded). Some clones in this sample may be carry-over from other donors' samples. The chain is built from TRBV6-6 and TRBJ2-1; TRBD1 matches at 11 bases. Sequences were derived from cultured CD8+ T cells from PBMCs, sampled from culture after CMV antigen stimulation. CDR3: CASSYSEDRGPTMVEQFF. In nucleotides, the CDR3 is TGTGCCAGCAGTTACTCGGAGGACAGGGGGCCGACAATGGTTGAGCAGTTCTTC.